Shown below are 32 T cell receptor beta chains from a single sample sequenced in a study of T cell clonality in common variable immunodeficiency. Measured with immunoSEQ multiplex PCR; TCRdb has only the in-frame clones, and not every one. The sample gives tens of thousands of clones, none seen only once, and the top ten clones hold approximately 3%. The sequenced sample consisted of peripheral blood mononuclear cells. The receptors come from a person aged 18 to 75 in good health.

This clone was counted ten times or more. The CDR3 is cut off 3 residues early in the read; its end comes from the germline J gene. J is TRBJ2-3 and V is TRBV18, with D perhaps matching TRBD1 (6 bases). Germline CDR1 is KGHSH and CDR2 is LQKENI. Trimming removed 6 bases at V and 2 bases at J, with 15 bases between. The CDR3 loop spans 15 amino acids. The sequenced CDR3 bases are TGTGCCAGCTCTCTCACAAAGGGGGACACAGATACG. It encodes CASSLTKGDTDT. The whole CDR3 sequence reads CASSLTKGDTDTQYF.

This clone occurred many times. The read falls 3 residues short of the CDR3 end, and the missing part is taken from the germline J gene. The rearrangement uses TRBV20-1 and TRBJ1-6, with D maybe TRBD1 (6 bases). Per germline, CDR1 DFQATT and CDR2 SNEGSKA (reference sequence). The CDR3 length is 20 residues. Trimming shortened V by 2 bases and J by 7 bases, and 30 bases separated the two germline ends. CDR3 residues: CSARPSQGIRTTLTNSPLHF. The CDR3 bases that were read are TGCAGTGCTAGACCCTCTCAGGGGATCCGAACAACGTTGACCAATTCACCC.

In its sample, this clone was seen many times. The read ends 3 residues shy of where the CDR3 ends; the end is completed using the germline J gene. This chain uses TRBV12-3 or TRBV12-4 with TRBJ2-1; a possible D gene is TRBD2 (6 bases). This CDR3 contains 21 residues. The ends were cut back, 0 bases at V and 0 bases at J, with 24 bases in the middle. The CDR3 here is CASSLARKGLTTLSSYNEQFF. The covered CDR3 bases are TGTGCCAGCAGTTTAGCGAGGAAGGGACTCACCACTCTCAGCTCCTACAATGAG.

This clone was seen many times. With the read ending 3 residues before the CDR3 end, the germline J gene is used to fill in that end. J is TRBJ2-1 and V is TRBV19, with 7 nucleotides matching TRBD2. V lost 3 bases, J lost 5 bases, and 4 bases stayed unmatched. Germline CDR1 LNHDA, CDR2 SQIVND (reference sequence). The length of the CDR3 is 14 residues. CDR3 bases read: TGTGCCAGTAGTATGGCTAGCGGCGACAATGAG. Its protein is CASSMASGDNE. The complete CDR3 sequence is CASSMASGDNEQFF.

This clone was seen at least ten times. The sequence runs out 3 residues before the end of the CDR3; the remainder is reconstructed from the germline J gene. The J gene is TRBJ2-1, the V gene TRBV18, with TRBD1 matching 7 bases. The germline gives CDR1 KGHSH, CDR2 LQKENI. The CDR3 spans 14 residues. V lost 3 bases to trimming and J lost 9 bases; unmatched junction nucleotides: 8. The covered CDR3 bases are TGTGCCAGCTCACCCAAGGGGGCAGGAGCTGAG. This encodes CASSPKGAGAE. The entire CDR3 is CASSPKGAGAEQFF.

Many counts were recorded for this clone. Coverage ceases 3 residues before the CDR3 finishes, and the germline J gene fills in the end. The rearrangement joins TRBV19 to TRBJ2-7, with 7 bases fitting TRBD2. CDR1 is LNHDA and CDR2 is SQIVND in the germline V gene (reference sequence). After removal of 4 bases from V and 4 bases from J, the junction contained 7 bases not matched to a gene. The length of the CDR3 is 14 residues. The CDR3 is CASSTYSGGYEQYF. Partial CDR3 DNA: TGTGCCAGTAGTACCTACTCGGGGGGTTACGAG.

In its sample, this clone was seen many times. The read ends 3 residues before the CDR3 terminus; that terminus is restored from the germline J gene. The chain joins TRBV5-6 to TRBJ2-1, with unresolved D. From germline, CDR1 is SGHDT and CDR2 YYEEEE. CDR3 length: 15 amino acids. V shed 1 base and J shed 0 bases, with 8 bases lying between them. CDR3 in amino acids: CASSLTPISYNEQFF. CDR3 bases read: TGTGCCAGCAGCTTGACTCCTATCTCCTACAATGAG.

This clone appeared many times. The CDR3 end lies 3 residues beyond the end of the read and is filled in from the germline J gene. The chain has TRBV6-2 or TRBV6-3 and TRBJ2-7; D gene uncertain. Trimming cost V 2 bases and J 2 bases, with 10 bases left between them. Germline loops: CDR1 MNHEY, CDR2 SVGEGT. The CDR3 runs to 14 residues. The part of the CDR3 DNA that was read is TGTGCCAGCAGTTACCCCGTTACTCCCTACGAG. This translates into CASSYPVTPYE. The whole CDR3 region reads CASSYPVTPYEQYF.

This clone showed up many times. The read falls 3 residues short of the CDR3 end, and the missing part is taken from the germline J gene. The V and J genes are TRBV20-1 and TRBJ2-3; TRBD2 matches at 9 bases. This CDR3 contains 16 residues. The germline gives CDR1 DFQATT, CDR2 SNEGSKA (reference sequence). The CDR3 sequence is CSARDLVAGDRETQYF. The sequenced CDR3 bases are TGCAGTGCTAGAGATTTGGTAGCGGGAGATAGAGAGACG.

This clone has a count of ten or more. The DNA ends 3 residues before the CDR3 does, and the rest of the CDR3 is filled in from the germline J gene. This chain connects TRBV9 to TRBJ2-7, with D maybe TRBD1 (7 bases). The CDR3 consists of 16 residues. V was cut by 4 bases and J by 6 bases, with 23 bases left in between. Germline lookup yields CDR1 SGDLS and CDR2 YYNGEE. The CDR3 DNA, read in part, is TGTGCCAGCAGCCCCCATGCAGGGGGGAATGTTGGCGAG. Its protein product is CASSPHAGGNVGE. The full CDR3 is CASSPHAGGNVGEQYF.

This clone was detected many times. The read stops 3 residues short of the end of the CDR3; the missing end is completed from the germline J gene. The V and J genes are TRBV7-8 and TRBJ2-1; D is possibly TRBD2 (5 bases). V lost 2 bases and J lost 7, with 18 bases in between. Germline CDR1 reads SGHVS; CDR2 reads FQNEAQ. This CDR3 comprises 16 residues. The sequenced part of the CDR3 DNA is TGTGCCAGCAGCTTAAATCTTTTAGCGTCGGGAAATGAG. Residues: CASSLNLLASGNE. The whole CDR3 sequence reads CASSLNLLASGNEQFF.

This clone has at least ten counts. The read terminates 3 residues ahead of where the CDR3 ends, so the germline J gene completes it. This chain connects TRBV19 to TRBJ2-3; D is perhaps TRBD1 (5 bases). The V gene's germline CDR1 is LNHDA and CDR2 SQIVND (reference sequence). V lost 5 bases, J lost 7 bases, and 16 bases lay in between. The CDR3 is made up of 14 amino acids. CDR3 region: CASSSRAGSYTQYF. CDR3 bases read: TGTGCCAGTAGTTCACGGGCAGGGTCGTATACG. The full variable domain, with the rest looked up from reference TRBV19 and TRBJ2-3, is DGGITQSPKYLFRKEGQNVTLSCEQNLNHDAMYWYRQDPGQGLRLIYYSQIVNDFQKGDIAEGYSVSREKKESFPLTVTSAQKNPTAFYLCASSSRAGSYTQYFGPGTRLTVL.

In regard to this clone: With the read ending 3 residues before the CDR3 end, the germline J gene is used to fill in that end. The rearrangement links TRBV5-1 to TRBJ2-7, with D possibly being TRBD2 (6 bases). The CDR3 is made up of 15 amino acids. Trimming stripped 1 base from V and 2 bases from J, with 13 bases between. CDR1 SGHRS and CDR2 YFSETQ come from the germline V gene. CDR3 bases read: TGCGCCAGCAGCTTGTACGGGAGCGGTCCCTACGAG. This encodes CASSLYGSGPYE. The whole CDR3 region reads CASSLYGSGPYEQYF.

This clone was recorded a few times. From the germline J gene comes the end of the CDR3, since the read stops 3 residues before it. The V and J genes are TRBV7-6 and TRBJ2-2; possible D gene TRBD2, 5 bases. This CDR3 region has 14 residues. In germline, CDR1 is SGHVS, CDR2 FNYEAQ. CDR3 sequence: CASSLLAYDEKLFF. The CDR3 bases that were read are TGTGCCAGCAGCTTATTAGCGTACGATGAAAAG.

This clone was recorded at least ten times. The read falls 3 residues short of the CDR3 end, and the missing part is taken from the germline J gene. The V call is TRBV20-1, the J call TRBJ2-1; a weak D match, TRBD2 (7 bases). V was clipped by 0 bases and J by 1 base, with 10 bases between them. Germline loops: CDR1 DFQATT, CDR2 SNEGSKA (reference sequence). The CDR3 consists of 15 residues. Partial CDR3 DNA: TGCAGTGCTAGAGATAGGGGGGGATCCTACAATGAG. This sequence encodes CSARDRGGSYNE. The whole CDR3 sequence reads CSARDRGGSYNEQFF.

Ten or more counts support this clone. The read halts 3 residues ahead of the CDR3 end, with the missing end drawn from the germline J gene. The rearrangement uses TRBV19 and TRBJ2-2; D gene ambiguous. Germline V gene sequence: CDR1 LNHDA, CDR2 SQIVND (reference sequence). The CDR3 extends over 15 amino acids. V gave up 3 bases and J gave up 4 bases, with 12 bases separating them. This CDR3 reads CASSILSSFTGELFF. CDR3 bases read: TGTGCCAGTAGTATTCTCTCGTCCTTCACCGGGGAG.

Only a few counts were recorded for this clone. The CDR3 DNA, read in part, is TGTGCCTTAAATTATGGGGGACTCAATGAG. As protein: CALNYGGLNE. The whole CDR3 sequence is CALNYGGLNEQFF. The chain uses TRBV30 and TRBJ2-1, with D tentatively TRBD2 (6 bases). The CDR3 end is not reached by the read, which stops 3 residues before it; the germline J gene fills it in. Germline V gene lookup returns CDR1 GTSNPN and CDR2 SVGIG (reference sequence). V was shortened by 7 bases and J by 6 bases, with 16 bases between the two germline ends. The CDR3 extends over 13 amino acids.

Concerning this clone itself: The CDR3 end falls 3 residues outside the read, so it is completed with the germline J gene. The chain is built from TRBV5-4 and TRBJ2-7; the D is unclear. Germline V gives CDR1 SGHNT, CDR2 YYREEE (reference sequence). The CDR3 covers 14 residues. Trimming pared 6 bases from V and 1 base from J, leaving 14 bases between. The CDR3 bases that were read are TGTGCCAGCACCTTAGTAGCCCCATCCTACGAG. The encoded protein is CASTLVAPSYE. The CDR3 in its entirety is CASTLVAPSYEQYF. Combining the CDR3 with reference TRBV5-4 and TRBJ2-7 gives the whole variable domain ETGVTQSPTHLIKTRGQQVTLRCSSQSGHNTVSWYQQALGQGPQFIFQYYREEENGRGNFPPRFSGLQFPNYSSELNVNALELDDSALYLCASTLVAPSYEQYFGPGTRLTVT.

This clone was observed at least ten times. The CDR3 is cut off 3 residues early in the read; its end comes from the germline J gene. V and J are TRBV4-1 and TRBJ2-7; 7 nucleotides line up with TRBD1. This CDR3 is 15 amino acids long. Trimming at V came to 1 base and at J to 4 bases, leaving 7 bases not matched to a gene. Germline V lookup: CDR1 MGHRA, CDR2 YSYEKL. Incomplete CDR3 DNA: TGCGCCAGCAGCCAAGCAACGCAGGGGGTTTACGAG. This translates into CASSQATQGVYE. Given in full, the CDR3 is CASSQATQGVYEQYF.

This clone has a count of ten or more. The observed sequence ends 3 residues before the CDR3 terminus, with the missing tail filled in from the germline J gene. The V and J genes are TRBV29-1 and TRBJ2-2; D is perhaps TRBD2 (7 bases). This CDR3 is 14 amino acids long. Per the germline V gene, CDR1 is SQVTM and CDR2 is ANQGSEA. The sequenced part of the CDR3 DNA is TGCAGCGTAGCCAGAACAGGGAGGGACGAAAAG. Translated: CSVARTGRDEK. The whole CDR3 sequence reads CSVARTGRDEKLFF.

This clone was seen repeatedly, ten times or more. Sequencing ends 3 residues short of the CDR3 end; the germline J gene provides the rest. The chain carries TRBV5-6 and TRBJ2-7; unclear D gene. This CDR3 contains 11 residues. Trimming stripped 3 bases from V and 2 bases from J, with 3 bases between. Germline CDR1 SGHDT, CDR2 YYEEEE. CDR3: CASSSTYEQYF. The CDR3 bases that were read are TGTGCCAGCAGCTCAACCTACGAG.

This clone has a handful of counts. Read data end 3 residues before the CDR3 end; the end is taken from the germline J gene. The chain has TRBV2 and TRBJ2-2; 12 nucleotides match TRBD1. The CDR3 is made up of 18 amino acids. CDR1 and CDR2 from the germline V gene are SNHLY and FYNNEI. The CDR3 sequence is CASTRSGTGGLTNEKLFF. Partial CDR3 DNA: TGTGCCAGCACCCGAAGCGGGACAGGGGGCTTAACTAATGAAAAG. Full variable domain (rest looked up from reference TRBV2 and TRBJ2-2): EPEVTQTPSHQVTQMGQEVILRCVPISNHLYFYWYRQILGQKVEFLVSFYNNEISEKSEIFDDQFSVERPDGSNFTLKIRSTKLEDSAMYFCASTRSGTGGLTNEKLFFGEGSRLTVL.

This clone was seen many times. The read comes to an end 3 residues before the CDR3 does, leaving the germline J gene to fill in the end. This sequence joins TRBV20-1 and TRBJ1-2; D gene ambiguous. Germline-derived CDR1 and CDR2 are DFQATT and SNEGSKA (reference sequence). The CDR3 has 14 residues. V lost 5 bases to trimming and J lost 4 bases, with 17 bases between them. The part of the CDR3 DNA that was read is TGCAGTGCTTACAACTCCCTTGGGCGCTATGGC. Its translation: CSAYNSLGRYG. From start to end, the CDR3 is CSAYNSLGRYGYTF.

This clone has a count of ten or more. The read terminates 3 residues ahead of where the CDR3 ends, so the germline J gene completes it. V gene TRBV15 combines with J gene TRBJ2-1; D unclear. The CDR3 spans 13 residues. Germline values: CDR1 LNHNV, CDR2 YYDKDF (reference sequence). Trimming cost V 0 bases and J 9 bases, with 9 bases left between them. The sequenced CDR3 bases are TGTGCCACCAGCAGAGATAGCCTTGGTGAG. Its translation: CATSRDSLGE. The full-length CDR3 reads as CATSRDSLGEQFF.

In the case of this clone: The read halts 3 residues ahead of the CDR3 end, with the missing end drawn from the germline J gene. V gene TRBV11-2 combines with J gene TRBJ2-1, with a possible D match to TRBD2 (6 bases). Looked up from germline, CDR1 is SGHAT and CDR2 is FQNNGV. Trimming took 2 bases from V and 6 from J, leaving 11 bases between them. The CDR3 is 14 residues long. The sequenced part of the CDR3 DNA is TGTGCCAGCAGCTTACCGGGACTCCTCAATGAG. Encoded protein: CASSLPGLLNE. The entire CDR3 is CASSLPGLLNEQFF. The whole variable domain, filled in from reference TRBV11-2 and TRBJ2-1, reads EAGVAQSPRYKIIEKRQSVAFWCNPISGHATLYWYQQILGQGPKLLIQFQNNGVVDDSQLPKDRFSAERLKGVDSTLKIQPAKLEDSAVYLCASSLPGLLNEQFFGPGTRLTVL.

About this clone: The read terminates 3 residues ahead of where the CDR3 ends, so the germline J gene completes it. This chain links TRBV5-1 with TRBJ2-1, with a tentative D call TRBD2 (5 bases). This CDR3 is 16 amino acids long. The germline V gene encodes CDR1 SGHRS and CDR2 YFSETQ. Deletions cut 4 bases from V and 5 bases from J, with 19 bases between. The CDR3 loop reads CASSRSRGVGNNEQFF. The covered CDR3 bases are TGCGCCAGCAGCCGGTCACGGGGTGTAGGCAACAATGAG.

This clone has at least ten counts. Read sequence stops 3 residues before the CDR3 end, and the germline J gene provides the missing end. The chain joins TRBV7-2 to TRBJ1-2; possible D gene TRBD1, 6 bases. Germline lookup yields CDR1 SGHTA and CDR2 FQGNSA. The ends were cut back, 1 base at V and 4 bases at J, with 10 bases in the middle. The CDR3 has 14 residues. The CDR3 region is CASSLGPGAYGYTF. The sequenced CDR3 bases are TGTGCCAGCAGCTTAGGCCCAGGGGCCTATGGC.

This clone was picked up many times. The CDR3 end lies 3 residues beyond the end of the read and is filled in from the germline J gene. The V gene is TRBV20-1, the J gene TRBJ2-3; D is uncertain. Trimming took off 0 bases at V and 0 bases at J, with 7 bases between the two ends. The germline V gene has CDR1 DFQATT and CDR2 SNEGSKA (reference sequence). The length of the CDR3 is 14 residues. Incomplete CDR3 DNA: TGCAGTGCTAGAGACTCGCGGAGCACAGATACG. Its protein product is CSARDSRSTDT. The full-length CDR3 reads as CSARDSRSTDTQYF.

Details on this clone: The CDR3 is cut off 3 residues early in the read; its end comes from the germline J gene. The chain has TRBV5-5 and TRBJ2-5, with 11 nucleotides matching TRBD2. This CDR3 comprises 15 residues. The V and J ends lost 4 bases and 5 bases, in that order; junction bases with no gene match: 7. Germline values: CDR1 SGHKS, CDR2 YYEKEE (reference sequence). The part of the CDR3 DNA that was read is TGTGCCAGCAGCCCAATAGCGGGGGGGCTCGAGACC. Protein product: CASSPIAGGLET. The full-length CDR3 reads as CASSPIAGGLETQYF. Full variable domain (outside the CDR3, taken from reference TRBV5-5 and TRBJ2-5): DAGVTQSPTHLIKTRGQQVTLRCSPISGHKSVSWYQQVLGQGPQFIFQYYEKEERGRGNFPDRFSARQFPNYSSELNVNALLLGDSALYLCASSPIAGGLETQYFGPGTRLLVL.

There are many counts of this clone. With the read ending 3 residues before the CDR3 end, the germline J gene is used to fill in that end. The rearrangement links TRBV28 to TRBJ1-4, with 12 positions matching TRBD1. From germline, CDR1 is MDHEN and CDR2 SYDVKM. J lost 8 bases, V lost 6 bases, and 4 bases had no gene match. CDR3 length equals 14 residues. The CDR3 reads CASSGTGGDEKLFF. The part of the CDR3 DNA that was read is TGTGCCAGCAGCGGGACAGGGGGCGACGAAAAA.

This clone was detected only a few times. The read ends 3 residues before the CDR3 terminus; that terminus is restored from the germline J gene. V usage is TRBV19 and J usage is TRBJ2-2, with 12 bases that match TRBD1. Germline loops: CDR1 LNHDA, CDR2 SQIVND (reference sequence). The CDR3 totals 14 residues. Unmatched junction bases numbered 6, after V lost 11 bases and J lost 5 bases. CDR3 in amino acids: CAGTGGTSTGELFF. The DNA read from the CDR3 is TGTGCCGGGACAGGGGGCACCTCAACCGGGGAG. Combining the CDR3 with reference TRBV19 and TRBJ2-2 gives the whole variable domain DGGITQSPKYLFRKEGQNVTLSCEQNLNHDAMYWYRQDPGQGLRLIYYSQIVNDFQKGDIAEGYSVSREKKESFPLTVTSAQKNPTAFYLCAGTGGTSTGELFFGEGSRLTVL.

This clone was seen at least ten times. Coverage ceases 3 residues before the CDR3 finishes, and the germline J gene fills in the end. The J gene is TRBJ2-5, the V gene TRBV6-1, with TRBD2 matching over 9 bases. From germline, CDR1 is MNHNS and CDR2 SASEGT. J gave up 1 base and V 4 bases, and 4 bases lay outside the gene matches. The CDR3 sequence is 15 residues long. The part of the CDR3 DNA that was read is TGTGCCAGCAGTGGACTAGCGGATTTCCAAGAGACC. Translation: CASSGLADFQET. The entire CDR3 reads CASSGLADFQETQYF.